This T cell receptor beta chain was recovered during a study of shared clonotypes between healthy human individuals. The study drew its donors from healthy HIV-negative adults without recent acute infections or vaccinations. Adult Caucasians living in Nashville, Tennessee made up all of the donors. Study-level results: Estimated clonotype richness was generally higher in naive than memory subsets.

Every subset had its genomic DNA shared out evenly among several immunoSEQ plates. Here immunoSEQ multiplex PCR was the method, and the copy in TCRdb shows in-frame clones only, minus some. This table has 2.3 million or so clones, 85% to 95% appearing once. CDR1 is ENHRY, CDR2 SYGVKD, per germline. V shed 0 bases and J shed 0 bases, with 3 bases lying between them. CDR3 size: 15 residues. About this clone itself: Its antigen is undetermined.

The TCR was taken from a man between 18 and 29 years old in good health. Some clones in this sample may be carry-over from other donors' samples. What was sequenced was naive CD4+ T cells from PBMCs. Regarding subset: CD45RA+ positively selected. The rearrangement joins TRBV10-3 to TRBJ2-6; D not resolved. The CDR3 DNA follows: TGTGCCATCAGTGAGTCTCTCTCTGGGGCCAACGTCCTGACTTTC. Its protein is CAISESLSGANVLTF.